Included here is one TCR beta chain sequence, with context. Its antigen remains unidentified. The entry originates in a study of shared clonotypes between healthy human individuals. Study details: Researchers drew samples from two women and a few men aged 18 to 49.

CD45RO negativity and positive selection for CCR7 defined naive CD8 cells, a population that excluded terminally differentiated effector memory CD45RA+ cells. Profiling relied on immunoSEQ multiplex PCR, and the TCRdb table lists in-frame clones only, not all of them. The sample holds 550,000 to 750,000 clones; under 95% are singletons and the top ten take nearly 25%. The study's findings and limits: In having few donors, the study represented limited genetic and exposure-history diversity. Depth of sequencing was expected to influence donor clonotype sharing.

The CDR3 extends over 16 amino acids. Germline-derived CDR1 and CDR2 are MNHEY and SMNVEV (reference sequence). Trimming at V came to 3 bases and at J to 3 bases, leaving 6 bases not matched to a gene. The sample taken for sequencing was naive CD8+ T cells sorted from blood. This chain uses TRBV27 with TRBJ2-7; TRBD2 matches 12 bases. The receptor comes from a man aged 30-40 years in good health. The CDR3 DNA is TGTGCCAGCAGTTTTGAACCGGGACTAGCGGGCTACGAGCAGTACTTC. It translates to CASSFEPGLAGYEQYF.